The 15 T cell receptor beta chains given below trace back to one sample, sequenced in a study of blood T cell repertoires in COVID-19. Method: immunoSEQ multiplex PCR; TCRdb's copy keeps in-frame clones and lacks some. The sample yields a few hundred thousand clones, about four fifths seen once. The sequencing input was PBMCs or T cells enriched from blood (not recorded which). Source of these receptors: an older woman who had recovered from COVID-19.

The CDR3 DNA reads as TGTGCCAGCAGTCGAGCCCCCGTTAGCAATCAGCCCCAGCATTTT. This sequence encodes CASSRAPVSNQPQHF. The V call is TRBV6-2 or TRBV6-3, the J call TRBJ1-5, with D hard to call. Germline V gives CDR1 MNHEY, CDR2 SVGEGT. The CDR3 has 15 residues. V dropped 5 bases and J dropped 0 bases, with 11 bases sitting between them.

The chain combines TRBV9 with TRBJ2-2; perhaps TRBD1 as D (7 bases). This CDR3 contains 16 residues. Trimming shortened V by 4 bases and J by 4 bases, and 17 bases separated the two germline ends. The germline gives CDR1 SGDLS, CDR2 YYNGEE. CDR3 coding DNA: TGTGCCAGCAGCTCGAAGGGGGGACAGACCACCGGGGAGCTGTTTTTT. It yields the protein CASSSKGGQTTGELFF.

The chain employs TRBV7-9 and TRBJ2-6; TRBD1 matches 9 bases. The V and J ends lost 6 bases and 3 bases, in that order; junction bases with no gene match: 6. In germline, CDR1 is SEHNR, CDR2 FQNEAQ (reference sequence). This CDR3 contains 16 residues. The CDR3 protein is CASSNTGGYGANVLTF. The CDR3, as DNA: TGTGCCAGCAGTAACACAGGGGGCTATGGGGCCAACGTCCTGACTTTC.

This rearrangement joins TRBV5-1 to TRBJ2-5, with TRBD2 matching 7 bases. The CDR3 has 14 amino acids. Germline loops: CDR1 SGHRS, CDR2 YFSETQ. V trimming: 0 bases; J trimming: 4 bases; junction bases outside the gene matches: 3. Here the CDR3 DNA reads TGCGCCAGCAGCTTGGCCTCTAGCGGAGAGACCCAGTACTTC. Its translation is CASSLASSGETQYF. The full variable domain, with the rest looked up from reference TRBV5-1 and TRBJ2-5, is KAGVTQTPRYLIKTRGQQVTLSCSPISGHRSVSWYQQTPGQGLQFLFEYFSETQRNKGNFPGRFSGRQFSNSRSEMNVSTLELGDSALYLCASSLASSGETQYFGPGTRLLVL.

In DNA form, the CDR3 reads TGTGCCAGTAGTATGGGAACAGGGGCTGGCTACACCTTC. Translation: CASSMGTGAGYTF. The chain combines TRBV19 with TRBJ1-2; 7 bases align to TRBD1. With V trimmed by 3 bases and J by 7 bases, 5 bases remained unmatched. Per the germline V gene, CDR1 is LNHDA and CDR2 is SQIVND (reference sequence). The CDR3 is made up of 13 amino acids.

This chain uses TRBV5-1 with TRBJ2-2; TRBD1 is a possible D gene (6 bases). This CDR3 spans 15 amino acids. Per the germline V gene, CDR1 is SGHRS and CDR2 is YFSETQ. Trimming cost V 4 bases and J 5 bases, with 15 bases left between them. The CDR3 DNA reads TGCGCCAGCAGCCTCGGACAGACTTCAACCGGGGAGCTGTTTTTT. This codes for CASSLGQTSTGELFF.

In its sample, this clone is medium-sized. J is TRBJ2-7 and V is TRBV5-1; 9 nucleotides align to TRBD2. The germline CDR1 and CDR2 sequences are SGHRS and YFSETQ. V dropped 2 bases and J dropped 0; count of bases not matched to a gene: 12. The CDR3 is 18 amino acids. Here the CDR3 DNA reads TGCGCCAGCAGCTTAGACAGGGAGAGCGGGGGGATCTCCTACGAGCAGTACTTC. Protein product: CASSLDRESGGISYEQYF.

In this sample, this clone turned up once. This CDR3 reads CASSSTAGTTNTGELFF. DNA for the CDR3: TGTGCCAGCTCATCAACCGCCGGGACAACGAACACCGGGGAGCTGTTTTTT. V and J are TRBV18 and TRBJ2-2, with D perhaps matching TRBD1 (6 bases). Germline CDR1 and CDR2: KGHSH and LQKENI. V was pared by 5 bases and J by 0 bases, with 16 bases between. The CDR3 is 17 residues long.

The chain uses TRBV9 and TRBJ1-1; D possibly corresponds to TRBD1 (5 bases). The CDR3 runs 15 residues. CDR1 and CDR2 (germline): SGDLS, YYNGEE. Trimming cost V 1 base and J 4 bases, with 14 bases left between them. CDR3 sequence reads: CASSVSGSGVTEAFF. The CDR3 DNA reads as TGTGCCAGCAGCGTAAGTGGCTCGGGGGTCACTGAAGCTTTCTTT.

The rearrangement links TRBV7-9 to TRBJ1-1; D is possibly TRBD1 (5 bases). This CDR3 has 15 residues. Germline CDR1 and CDR2: SEHNR and FQNEAQ (reference sequence). V lost 4 bases, J lost 2 bases, and 14 bases lay in between. This chain's CDR3 is CASSSERGANTEAFF. The CDR3 DNA sequence: TGTGCCAGCAGCTCCGAACGCGGGGCTAACACTGAAGCTTTCTTT.

This clone appeared a single time. The rearrangement links TRBV7-8 to TRBJ2-5; 15 bases are shared with TRBD2. The CDR3 extends over 21 amino acids. J lost 5 bases, V lost 4 bases, and 20 bases had no gene match. Germline V gene sequence: CDR1 SGHVS, CDR2 FQNEAQ. The DNA for the CDR3 is TGTGCCAGCAGCTCCTCCCGGTTGGGGACTAGCGGGAGGACTACGTGGGAGACCCAGTACTTC. It specifies CASSSSRLGTSGRTTWETQYF.

This clone has a handful of counts. This chain joins TRBV4-1 and TRBJ2-2; a possible D gene is TRBD2 (6 bases). CDR1 and CDR2 from the germline V gene are MGHRA and YSYEKL. The CDR3 length is 16 residues. V lost 0 bases and J lost 3, with 11 bases in between. The CDR3 is CASSQDSGGYTGELFF. The CDR3 DNA is TGCGCCAGCAGCCAAGATTCCGGGGGTTACACCGGGGAGCTGTTTTTT.

V gene TRBV6-2 or TRBV6-3 combines with J gene TRBJ2-5; D is ambiguous. Trimming left V 5 bases short and J 4 bases short, with 8 bases between. The CDR3 extends over 12 amino acids. Germline CDR1 MNHEY, CDR2 SVGEGT. The CDR3 sequence is CASSQLGETQYF. The CDR3 region has the DNA TGTGCCAGCAGTCAACTTGGAGAGACCCAGTACTTC.

The J gene is TRBJ1-2, the V gene TRBV29-1, with 8 positions matching TRBD1. Germline V gene sequence: CDR1 SQVTM, CDR2 ANQGSEA. This CDR3 spans 12 amino acids. V lost 1 base, J lost 10 bases, and 5 bases stayed unmatched. The CDR3 sequence is CSVEGDRGLYTF. In nucleotides, the CDR3 is TGCAGCGTTGAAGGTGACAGGGGTCTCTACACCTTC.

The V call is TRBV19, the J call TRBJ2-6; TRBD2 agrees at 9 bases. The germline CDR1 and CDR2 sequences are LNHDA and SQIVND (reference sequence). This CDR3 contains 18 residues. After removal of 4 bases from V and 2 bases from J, the junction contained 9 bases not matched to a gene. The CDR3 DNA sequence: TGTGCCAGTAGTACGCCGGGACTAGCACTCGCTGGGGCCAACGTCCTGACTTTC. It codes for CASSTPGLALAGANVLTF.